This T cell receptor (beta chain) was recorded in a study of cytomegalovirus exposure and HLA in healthy donors. The study ran its PCR with 60 Vbeta and 13 Jbeta primers. Produced via immunoSEQ multiplex PCR; TCRdb's table is partial and in-frame only. This table holds 140,000 to 150,000 clones, about 70% found once. Trimming removed 7 bases from V and 8 bases from J, with 18 bases in between. The CDR3 contains 14 residues. Germline V gene lookup returns CDR1 MRHNA and CDR2 SNTAGT. Worth noting for this clone: As yet, its antigen is unknown.

Study-wide results and caveats: The study carried out a later analysis of TCR beta sequences. It associated 15,000 to 20,000 of them with specific HLA alleles at a false discovery rate of 0.05.

V usage is TRBV6-4 and J usage is TRBJ2-1; D perhaps matches TRBD2 (5 bases). The receptor comes from a woman in her sixties in good health and CMV-seropositive. The sequenced material came from PBMCs. The CDR3 nucleotides are TGTGCCAGCAAGAGGGAGAAGGGAAACTATGAGCAGTTCTTC. Protein sequence: CASKREKGNYEQFF.